Below are 13 T cell receptor beta chains sequenced from a single sample in a study of regulatory T cells in long-lasting Graves disease. Arm-PCR of CDR3 regions and iRepertoire HTBI primers were used to build TCR beta libraries. One entry per CDR3 protein results from TCRdb running MiXCR on the multiplex PCR reads. The sample has a few hundred thousand distinct CDR3 sequences, around a fifth seen once; the top ten hold 13% to 15%. Time point here: persistent/refractory GD, antithyroid drugs over 5 years with positive TRAb. Scientists built the TCR library using RNA that was extracted from PBMCs. The sequences come from peripheral blood mononuclear cells (PBMCs), collected when the disease was refractory, from a patient treated with antithyroid drugs. The receptors originated from a female donor with Graves disease.

This clonotype has at least ten counts. The chain combines TRBV28 with TRBJ2-7, with a possible D match to TRBD2 (6 bases). Germline CDR1 reads MDHEN; CDR2 reads SYDVKM. The CDR3 runs 13 residues. The V and J ends lost 11 bases and 3 bases respectively, with 17 bases between them. Here the CDR3 reads CAGQKAGHYEQYF. CDR3 coding DNA: TGTGCCGGGCAGAAAGCGGGCCACTACGAGCAGTACTTC.

This clonotype showed up just a few times. V gene TRBV6-4 combines with J gene TRBJ2-4; D perhaps matches TRBD2 (5 bases). This CDR3 has 16 amino acids. Germline CDR1 MRHNA, CDR2 SNTAGT. Trimming shortened V by 4 bases and J by 0 bases, and 13 bases separated the two germline ends. CDR3 loop: CASSATDLLAKNIQYF. CDR3 DNA: TGTGCCAGCAGTGCGACGGACTTACTAGCCAAAAACATTCAGTACTTC.

Comments on this clonotype: A junction boundary mismatches the germline segment, possibly from a read error. The chain has TRBV5-1 and TRBJ1-5; maybe TRBD1 (5 bases). Germline V gene data show CDR1 as SGHRS and CDR2 as YFSETQ. The CDR3 loop spans 16 amino acids. The CDR3 sequence is CASSGWGGDGNQPQHF. Written as DNA, the CDR3 is TGTGCCAGCAGCGGGTGGGGGGGAGATGGCAATCAGCCCCAGCATTTT. Supplemented by reference TRBV5-1 and TRBJ1-5, the full variable domain reads KAGVTQTPRYLIKTRGQQVTLSCSPISGHRSVSWYQQTPGQGLQFLFEYFSETQRNKGNFPGRFSGRQFSNSRSEMNVSTLELGDSALYLCASSGWGGDGNQPQHFGDGTRLSIL.

This clonotype was recorded at least ten times. The chain joins TRBV28 to TRBJ1-6, with 10 nucleotides matching TRBD1. The CDR3 totals 14 residues. After removal of 10 bases from V and 6 bases from J, the junction contained 6 bases not matched to a gene. The germline V gene encodes CDR1 MDHEN and CDR2 SYDVKM. The CDR3 DNA follows: TGTGCCATTAGACAGGGGGCTATTAATTCACCCCTCCACTTT. This encodes CAIRQGAINSPLHF.

The count of this clonotype is one. This chain links TRBV7-2 with TRBJ1-2; D remains unclear. This CDR3 is 14 amino acids long. V lost 5 bases and J lost 5, with 15 bases in between. Per the germline V gene, CDR1 is SGHTA and CDR2 is FQGNSA. DNA for the CDR3: TGTGCCAGCAGCCAAGACCCTGGAACATATGGCTACACCTTC. Translation gives CASSQDPGTYGYTF.

This clonotype has at least ten counts. This chain connects TRBV20-1 to TRBJ1-1; TRBD1 matches at 9 bases. The CDR3 runs 14 residues. Germline V gene data show CDR1 as DFQATT and CDR2 as SNEGSKA (reference sequence). V lost 3 bases, J lost 5 bases, and 7 bases stayed unmatched. The CDR3 is CSASLDRGGTEAFF. The CDR3 DNA follows: TGCAGTGCTAGTTTGGACAGGGGAGGGACTGAAGCTTTCTTT.

The V call is TRBV3-1, the J call TRBJ1-1, with unresolved D. The germline CDR1 and CDR2 sequences are LGHDT and YNNKEL (reference sequence). There are 14 residues in the CDR3. Trimming left V 4 bases short and J 1 base short, with 10 bases between. Here the CDR3 reads CASSPLIKNTEAFF. The DNA for the CDR3 is TGTGCCAGCAGCCCCCTTATAAAGAACACTGAAGCTTTCTTT.

In regard to this clonotype: A much larger clone is a single base away; this may be a read error. The chain has TRBV30 and TRBJ1-1; 8 bases are shared with TRBD1. Germline CDR1 GTSNPN, CDR2 SVGIG (reference sequence). The J segment lost 6 bases and the V segment lost 3 bases, leaving 12 bases of the junction unmatched. The CDR3 loop spans 15 amino acids. CDR3 in DNA: TGTGCCTGGAGCTTTGATGACAGGGGATTCCCTGAAGCTTTCTTT. Its translation is CAWSFDDRGFPEAFF.

The chain has TRBV20-1 and TRBJ2-7; D perhaps matches TRBD2 (5 bases). Germline CDR1 and CDR2: DFQATT and SNEGSKA (reference sequence). V lost 0 bases, J lost 2 bases, and 11 bases lay in between. CDR3 length equals 14 residues. The CDR3 nucleotides read TGCAGTGCTAGAGACCCCGCGGGTACCTACGAGCAGTACTTC. It encodes CSARDPAGTYEQYF.

This clonotype appeared many times. The rearrangement joins TRBV28 to TRBJ1-4, with a weak D call TRBD1 (6 bases). Germline V gives CDR1 MDHEN, CDR2 SYDVKM. The ends were cut back, 2 bases at V and 3 bases at J, with 10 bases in the middle. This CDR3 is built from 15 residues. The CDR3, as DNA: TGTGCCAGCAGTTTAGGGGGCGCAGCTAATGAAAAACTGTTTTTT. Protein: CASSLGGAANEKLFF.

This clonotype was counted ten times or more. The rearrangement links TRBV28 to TRBJ2-5, with D perhaps matching TRBD2 (5 bases). The CDR3 consists of 14 residues. Germline lookup yields CDR1 MDHEN and CDR2 SYDVKM. The germline V and J ends were trimmed by 5 bases and 7 bases, with 17 bases remaining between them. The CDR3 here is CASSPPRSAGTQYF. The CDR3 DNA reads TGTGCCAGCAGTCCCCCGAGGTCGGCGGGGACCCAGTACTTC. Full variable domain (missing parts from reference TRBV28 and TRBJ2-5): DVKVTQSSRYLVKRTGEKVFLECVQDMDHENMFWYRQDPGLGLRLIYFSYDVKMKEKGDIPEGYSVSREKKERFSLILESASTNQTSMYLCASSPPRSAGTQYFGPGTRLLVL.

DNA for the CDR3: TGTGCCAGCAGTTTGTTGGAACTAGCGGGGGGGGATGAGCAGTTCTTC. Protein sequence: CASSLLELAGGDEQFF. The genes are TRBV12-3 or TRBV12-4 and TRBJ2-1; 13 nucleotides align to TRBD2. Unmatched junction bases numbered 7, after V lost 3 bases and J lost 8 bases. This CDR3 region has 16 residues.

This clonotype was recorded many times. This chain joins TRBV28 and TRBJ1-6; D remains unclear. CDR1 is MDHEN, CDR2 SYDVKM, per germline. The CDR3 is made up of 14 amino acids. V lost 10 bases and J 7 bases, leaving 17 bases between the germline ends. Here the CDR3 reads CATDPLWGNSPLHF. In nucleotides, the CDR3 is TGTGCCACCGACCCGTTATGGGGAAATTCACCCCTCCACTTT. Full variable domain (remainder filled in from reference TRBV28 and TRBJ1-6): DVKVTQSSRYLVKRTGEKVFLECVQDMDHENMFWYRQDPGLGLRLIYFSYDVKMKEKGDIPEGYSVSREKKERFSLILESASTNQTSMYLCATDPLWGNSPLHFGNGTRLTVT.